This T cell receptor beta chain was identified during a study of T cell changes during pregnancy in multiple sclerosis. Some clones are missing from TCRdb's copy, which holds only in-frame ones; the method was immunoSEQ multiplex PCR. The sample has fewer than 100,000 clones, around 89% seen once; the top ten hold 1.9%. The sequence was obtained from a female donor with multiple sclerosis, enrolled in a pregnancy study. The material was peripheral blood, obtained before pregnancy.

This chain's CDR3 is CASSEEHPKLGNTIYF. The CDR3 bases are TGTGCCAGCAGTGAAGAGCACCCAAAGCTCGGAAACACCATATATTTT. This chain connects TRBV2 to TRBJ1-3; D is ambiguous. V was cut by 1 base and J by 4 bases, with 14 bases left in between. Germline V gene data show CDR1 as SNHLY and CDR2 as FYNNEI. The CDR3 is 16 residues long.